The T cell receptor beta chain under discussion was sequenced for a study of cytomegalovirus exposure and HLA in healthy donors (TCRdb year 2017). Background on the whole study: In an earlier analysis of roughly 500 of the donors, 250 to 300 Gb of sequence data and 100 million or so unique TCR beta sequences from roughly 190 million T cells were reported. An early release that covered approximately 600 HLA-typed donors contained 300 to 350 gigabases of sequencing data and tens of millions of unique TCR sequences. Of the approximately 400 genotyped donors, 65% to 90% fell in the genetic ancestry cluster associated with self-reported Caucasian donors. The study was designed to test whether signatures of past pathogen exposure could be identified by cataloging public T cell receptors. Using immunosequencing, the study profiled T cell repertoires from around 680 subjects and related those repertoires to cytomegalovirus serostatus. Along with the roughly 700-subject first cohort, a separate validation cohort of 120 different subjects was used. The study combined high-throughput TCR immunosequencing, statistical association of individual TCRs with disease status, and machine learning to predict cytomegalovirus infection status. A later analysis re-examined previously published TCR beta repertoires from about 670 donors and added high-resolution HLA genotyping to investigate patterns of TCR occurrence. The later analysis used no new phenotypic data to find candidate immune exposures, relying instead on TCR beta sequences and their occurrence across donors. To decide whether each TCR beta V gene segment behaved as functional or pseudogenic, an earlier analysis of some 600 of the donors relied on high-throughput TCR beta sequencing. Donor age, sex, ethnicity and CMV serostatus were compiled alongside the repertoire data. A later genetic analysis took genome-wide SNP genotypes for about 55% of the roughly 700 donors and used that subset as a discovery cohort. Every repertoire in the discovery cohort had been generated on one and the same sequencing platform. Class I and class II HLA loci were covered by the typing at four-digit resolution. Typing coverage differed by locus: A, B, C, DRB1 and DQB1 were typed in roughly 629-630 donors, DQA1 in 522, DPA1 in roughly 590, and DPB1 in just under 490. Five DR-DQ haplotypes were handled as single units for association and clustering, since linkage in the cohort was strong. On average, 235,054 unique TCR beta nucleotide sequences were sequenced per donor among a few hundred genotyped donors of the cohort, with 15% to 20% of those sequences being non-productive. Summary of the overall study and its limitations: According to a later analysis, most CMV-associated TCR beta chains appeared to be HLA-restricted, and the HLA associations seemed to be driven largely by CMV exposure. A cluster of highly shared sequence variants was judged likely to represent a technical artifact of the sequencing pipeline. Because HLA typing was missing for some donors at each locus, association tests included only the typed subset. According to a later analysis, TCR association rates differed among HLA loci, with DRB1 alleles showing the most associated TCRs and HLA-C alleles showing the fewest. Compared with equally common non-associated chains, HLA-associated TCR beta chains in a later analysis were more clonally expanded and had lower generation probabilities. The classifier was reported to diagnose cytomegalovirus status with high specificity and sensitivity in both the original cohort and the validation cohort. The authors suggested that the approach could potentially be extended to other disease states and immunological phenotypes. According to a later analysis, parvovirus B19, influenza, CMV and Epstein-Barr virus appeared linked to several top co-occurrence clusters. About 15 rarely observed V segments, including chromosome 9 orphons, were excluded from the earlier analysis of just under 600 of the donors because counts were too low. An earlier analysis of around 540 of the donors showed that most TCR beta V segments appeared in productive rearrangements either about 90% or about 30% of the time, which broadly matched IMGT annotations. The study listed approximately 150 TCR beta chains as associated with cytomegalovirus. Most TCR sequences were observed very rarely across donors, whereas some public TCRs were present in many individuals. An association between a missense DCLRE1C variant and V-gene and J-gene trimming of TCR beta chains was found in a later genetic analysis and replicated in an independent cohort. Strong co-occurrence of HLA alleles, especially DR and DQ, made assigning TCR associations to individual alleles difficult. The cohort was sequenced for TCR beta chains only, and without alpha or paired-chain data the features that could be detected were limited. A further reported finding was that TCR beta sequences accurately predicted the HLA-A and HLA-B alleles for most subjects in the first cohort. Some IMGT-functional V segments, including TRBV6-2 and TRBV6-3, could not be distinguished by the 87-base-pair reads and were therefore excluded. Roughly uniform sequencing depth across donors was assumed in presence/absence analyses, although this assumption may not hold. A few of the identified cytomegalovirus-associated TCR beta chains were confirmed in vitro to be specific for cytomegalovirus antigens. Immune exposure information for the cohort was limited to CMV serostatus. In a later genetic analysis, fewer N-insertions in productive TCRs were reported among donors in an Asian-associated ancestry cluster than the roughly 640-donor mean. Correlated functional status among segregating V segments might be attributable to linkage disequilibrium, but an unknown experimental factor could not be ruled out. A later analysis associated about 17,000 TCR beta sequences with specific HLA alleles at a false discovery rate of 0.05.

The cohort was made up of 650 to 700 healthy bone marrow donors. At the time of sampling, all cohort members were nominally healthy, though unrecorded immune exposures were likely present. The donor tested CMV seronegative, placing the donor among the 350 to 400 seronegative members of the cohort. Each donor provided a peripheral blood sample, and peripheral blood mononuclear cells were used for TCR beta sequencing. The Qiagen DNeasy Blood Extraction Kit was used to extract genomic DNA from the blood cell samples. The library was obtained by the immunoSEQ multiplex PCR assay. For the multiplex PCR, a mixture combining 60 forward primers for TCR Vbeta segments and 13 reverse primers for TCR Jbeta segments was used. The CDR3 region of rearranged TCR beta genes was amplified from genomic DNA with a multiplex PCR assay. The Illumina HiSeq System was used to sequence the amplified TCR beta libraries as 87-base-pair reads. Per the authors' processing: A later analysis counted approximately 76 million unique TCR beta chains across the 666 repertoires, and around 9.9 million of these chains were shared by at least two donors. To remove PCR and sequencing errors, raw reads were error-corrected and collapsed into unique sequences using a nearest-neighbor algorithm that merged closely related sequences. V, D and J gene segments were assigned by aligning CDR3 sequences to IMGT reference sequences. Each retained sequence needed at least a six-nucleotide match to both a V gene segment and a J gene segment. A rearrangement was called productive if the CDR3 had no stop codons and remained in frame with V and J, and every other rearrangement was called non-productive. CDR3 was defined by IMGT convention, running from the second conserved V-encoded cysteine to the conserved J-encoded phenylalanine. The earlier analysis of about 590 of the donors excluded sequences that lacked an unambiguous match to a single V gene segment. An earlier analysis of approximately 590 of the donors called V segments functional above 56.7% productive rearrangements and segregating when the between-donor standard deviation exceeded 5%. A statistical classification framework was developed to diagnose cytomegalovirus status using the catalog of TCR beta chain sequences. A later analysis assigned V and J genes by comparing TCR nucleotide sequences with IMGT/GENE-DB human TR gene sequences. A later analysis assigned CDR3 sequences and most-parsimonious VDJ recombination scenarios with the TCRdist pipeline. A later analysis defined each TCR beta chain by its CDR3 amino acid sequence plus V-gene family, and excluded reads lacking a unique V-gene family. As a way to deal with suspected cross-contamination and a sequencing artifact, a later analysis dropped more than 500 nucleotide sequences that were highly shared and had low generation probability. A later analysis calculated a clonal expansion index for each public chain from normalized within-repertoire ranks of inferred template counts. Generation probabilities in a later analysis came from a VDJ recombination model fitted to out-of-frame rearrangements, and those results were checked against IGoR. In a later analysis, hypergeometric tests were used to score TCR-TCR, TCR-HLA and TCR-CMV co-occurrence, with a repertoire-size bias correction applied to TCR pairs. To estimate false discovery rates, a later analysis permuted the HLA or CMV assignments 20 times. In a later analysis, co-occurring TCRs were grouped with DBSCAN, and TCRdist sequence similarity was added when clustering was performed within HLA-allele-positive subsets. Co-occurrence clustering excluded repertoires with fewer than 30,000 or more than 120,000 public chains, plus five with anomalous nucleotide sharing. TCRdb carries this immuneACCESS record with in-frame sequences only. Its versions omit some clonotypes, under half of them owing to an unresolved V gene in the studies checked, with the rest unexplained. V and J calls and clone size are as listed in that table; D and trimming were resolved from the DNA. For this sample the table gives approximately 170,000 clones, of which around 80% were detected only once. Less than 0.9% of the sample is taken by the ten largest.

Details on this clone: Its antigen specificity is not known. One base away there is no much larger clone; base qualities are not given.

Trimming at the junction amounts to 1 base on V and 0 bases on J, and the germline ends lie 10 bases apart. Measured from the cysteine to the phenylalanine, the CDR3 is 16 residues long. Only the CDR3 DNA is retained, 48 bases long and in frame from the first base. According to the germline V gene, CDR1 reads LGHNA and CDR2 reads YNFKEQ. The sample taken for sequencing was PBMCs. This receptor was taken from a female donor in good health and CMV-seronegative. The chain couples TRBV4-2 to TRBJ2-1; confidence is insufficient to name the D gene. In nucleotides, the sequence is TGTGCCAGCAGCCAAGTTCTGGCTAGCTCCTACAATGAGCAGTTCTTC. It specifies CASSQVLASSYNEQFF.